This TCR beta chain appears in the sequencing data of a study of T cells in localized non-small cell lung cancer. General study results and limits: Among the tissues sampled, uninvolved adjacent lung had the highest T cell clonality, above tumor. Because only a single region of the tumor was sequenced, heterogeneity remains possible. Adjacent lung tissue had a median roughly 62 of the top 100 clones found in the tumor.

Libraries were prepared by immunoSEQ multiplex PCR; TCRdb keeps only in-frame clonotypes and omits some of them. The data show around 92,000 clones, with approximately 91% seen just once and roughly 3.9% held by the top ten. The CDR3 is 11 residues long. CDR1 DFQATT and CDR2 SNEGSKA come from the germline V gene (reference sequence). Trimming pared 4 bases from V and 7 bases from J, leaving 8 bases between. This clone was seen only a few times. Antigen unknown. This receptor was identified in a woman aged 35 to 75 with stage II squamous cell lung carcinoma. This specimen was PBMCs, taken before any cancer treatment. V usage is TRBV20-1 and J usage is TRBJ1-5; no firm D call. CDR3 nucleotide sequence: TGCAGTGCTAACCTCGGGCAGCCCCAGCATTTT. Translation gives CSANLGQPQHF.